One T cell receptor beta chain is described in this entry. The sample comes from a study of brain T cells in children with intractable seizures. Indicated time point: blood from clinic visit 5 months post-surgery; TSC patient then seizure free. TCRdb's table, derived via immunoSEQ multiplex PCR, lists solely in-frame clones and lacks some. In the table there are 300,000 to 400,000 clones, roughly 93% of which are singletons. The receptor was derived from a boy under two years old with tuberous sclerosis and intractable seizures. The starting material was peripheral blood, obtained 4 to 6 months after surgery.

The CDR3 reads CAWSVLLGGQGAVETQYF. In nucleotides, the CDR3 is TGTGCCTGGAGTGTCCTCCTGGGGGGACAGGGGGCTGTTGAGACCCAGTACTTC. The chain couples TRBV30 to TRBJ2-5; 12 bases agree with TRBD1. The CDR3 has 18 residues. Germline CDR1 reads GTSNPN; CDR2 reads SVGIG (reference sequence). The junction had 13 bases not matched to a gene; V was cut back by 0 bases and J by 5 bases.